This passage covers 19 T cell receptor beta chains from one sample sequenced in a study of T cells in severe cutaneous drug reactions. Libraries were made by iRepertoire multiplex PCR with TCR subtype-specific primers for bulk and single-cell sequencing. TCRdb re-analyzed the multiplex PCR reads; it lists each CDR3 protein once, without DNA. The table for this sample gives some 7,700 distinct CDR3 sequences. Sequenced patients had Stevens-Johnson syndrome or toxic epidermal necrolysis caused by carbamazepine. Material: cells from a skin blister. The receptors come from a human donor with a severe cutaneous adverse drug reaction.

The gene calls are TRBV27 and TRBJ2-7. Germline values: CDR1 MNHEY, CDR2 SMNVEV (reference sequence). The CDR3 is made up of 14 amino acids. The CDR3 is CASSFLLTPYEQYF.

By frequency, this clonotype is medium-sized. The J gene is TRBJ2-1, the V gene TRBV28. The CDR3 has 16 amino acids. Germline values: CDR1 MDHEN, CDR2 SYDVKM. CDR3 loop: CASSLSGGRSYNEQFF.

The V and J genes are TRBV20-1 and TRBJ1-5; TCRdb outputs TRBD1, but without DNA this stays unchecked. Germline lookup yields CDR1 DFQATT and CDR2 SNEGSKA (reference sequence). The CDR3 extends over 16 amino acids. CDR3 sequence: CSAKTVDSVSNQPQHF.

The chain carries TRBV2 and TRBJ2-5; TCRdb lists TRBD2, though no DNA is available to test this call. CDR3 size: 12 residues. Germline lookup yields CDR1 SNHLY and CDR2 FYNNEI. CDR3 residues: CASGGLQETQYF.

The CDR3 is CASSRGVLETQYF. The chain carries TRBV9 and TRBJ2-5; as DNA is missing, the TRBD1 call by TCRdb cannot be tested. The CDR3 is 13 amino acids. Germline-derived CDR1 and CDR2 are SGDLS and YYNGEE.

In terms of frequency, this clonotype is medium-sized (0.01 to 0.1%). J is TRBJ2-2 and V is TRBV13; there is no DNA to check the TCRdb D call of TRBD2. CDR3 length: 16 residues. Germline values: CDR1 PRHDT, CDR2 FYEKMQ (reference sequence). The CDR3 spells CASRIAASGYTGELFF. The whole variable domain, remainder taken from reference TRBV13 and TRBJ2-2, is AAGVIQSPRHLIKEKRETATLKCYPIPRHDTVYWYQQGPGQDPQFLISFYEKMQSDKGSIPDRFSAQQFSDYHSELNMSSLELGDSALYFCASRIAASGYTGELFFGEGSRLTVL.

The chain is built from TRBV9 and TRBJ2-1; TCRdb calls TRBD2, which cannot be checked without DNA. In germline, CDR1 is SGDLS, CDR2 YYNGEE. The CDR3 sequence is 16 residues long. This chain's CDR3 is CASSPPGSGRAYEQFF.

V is TRBV12-3 or TRBV12-4 and J is TRBJ2-1; lacking DNA, the TRBD2 call made by TCRdb goes unchecked. This CDR3 spans 13 amino acids. The CDR3 loop reads CASSHGLAGGKFF.

According to its frequency, this clonotype is medium-sized (0.01 to 0.1%). V and J are TRBV6-5 and TRBJ2-3. This CDR3 is 13 amino acids long. Germline CDR1 reads MNHEY; CDR2 reads SVGAGI. CDR3 amino acids: CASSLSSTDTQYF.

The chain joins TRBV30 to TRBJ2-1; the TRBD2 assignment by TCRdb is unverifiable without DNA. The CDR3 loop spans 18 amino acids. Germline CDR1 and CDR2: GTSNPN and SVGIG (reference sequence). The CDR3 sequence: CAWRNGGLAGGPVYEQFF.

The chain carries TRBV6-6 and TRBJ2-7; TCRdb selects TRBD2, and the lack of DNA leaves this call unchecked. CDR1 MNHNY and CDR2 SVGAGI come from the germline V gene (reference sequence). The CDR3 has 14 amino acids. The CDR3 here is CASSRDYPAGEQYF.

The chain carries TRBV29-1 and TRBJ2-7; TCRdb names TRBD1, which stays unverified in the absence of DNA. Germline V CDR1 and CDR2: SQVTM, ANQGSEA. The CDR3 runs 12 residues. The CDR3 loop reads CSVAGQGGEQYF.

V is TRBV30 and J is TRBJ2-1; TCRdb proposes TRBD2, but this gene call is untestable without DNA. CDR1 and CDR2 from the germline V gene are GTSNPN and SVGIG (reference sequence). The CDR3 totals 13 residues. CDR3 residues: CAWAGLAFPEQFF. Supplemented by reference TRBV30 and TRBJ2-1, the full variable domain reads SQTIHQWPATLVQPVGSPLSLECTVEGTSNPNLYWYRQAAGRGLQLLFYSVGIGQISSEVPQNLSASRPQDRQFILSSKKLLLSDSGFYLCAWAGLAFPEQFFGPGTRLTVL.

This sequence joins TRBV13 and TRBJ2-1; the D call from TCRdb, TRBD2, cannot be confirmed without DNA. The germline gives CDR1 PRHDT, CDR2 FYEKMQ (reference sequence). This CDR3 region has 16 residues. This CDR3 is CASSLEGLAGGNEQFF.

The chain joins TRBV29-1 to TRBJ1-3. CDR1 SQVTM and CDR2 ANQGSEA come from the germline V gene. CDR3 length equals 11 residues. This CDR3 reads CSVYSGNTIYF.

This chain joins TRBV27 and TRBJ2-7; with no DNA, the TCRdb D assignment of TRBD2 cannot be verified. CDR1 MNHEY and CDR2 SMNVEV come from the germline V gene (reference sequence). The CDR3 sequence is 15 residues long. Here the CDR3 reads CASSSLGAHGNEQYF.

This clonotype is called medium-sized based on its frequency. The chain joins TRBV2 to TRBJ1-6; TCRdb returns TRBD1, unconfirmable since there is no DNA. CDR3 size: 15 residues. Germline lookup yields CDR1 SNHLY and CDR2 FYNNEI. The CDR3 spells CASSDGGGENSPLHF.

V gene TRBV10-1 combines with J gene TRBJ1-1; the D call of TRBD1 rests on TCRdb alone, since no DNA is present to check it. The CDR3 sequence is 13 residues long. Germline values: CDR1 WNHNN, CDR2 SYGVQD (reference sequence). The CDR3 protein is CASSARGGTEAFF.

J is TRBJ2-3 and V is TRBV4-3; TCRdb picks TRBD1, but there is no DNA to check that call. Germline lookup yields CDR1 LGHNA and CDR2 YSLEER. The CDR3 spans 17 residues. The CDR3 loop reads CASSQAGFRGTADTQYF.